The clone carrying this T cell receptor beta chain has at least ten counts. The TCR beta library used iRepertoire HTBI primers with Arm-PCR amplification of CDR3. TCRdb called the multiplex PCR reads again in MiXCR, with one record for every CDR3 protein. The sample lists about 470,000 distinct CDR3 sequences, roughly 20% seen once, with about 7.8% in the top ten. The sample originates from a study of regulatory T cells in long-lasting Graves disease. Study details: Patients with persistent Graves' disease had over 5 years of antithyroid drugs and persistent TSH receptor antibodies.

Time point noted: persistent/refractory GD, antithyroid drugs over 5 years with positive TRAb. The TCR library used RNA extracted from PBMCs. Collection of peripheral blood (about 10 milliliters) was done using EDTA tubes. Trimming took off 5 bases at V and 0 bases at J, with 13 bases between the two ends. CDR1 and CDR2 from the germline V gene are MDHEN and SYDVKM. The CDR3 has 15 residues. The source material was peripheral blood mononuclear cells (PBMCs), sampled when the disease was refractory, from a patient treated with antithyroid drugs. The V and J genes are TRBV28 and TRBJ2-5, with D possibly being TRBD2 (5 bases). This receptor was identified in a female donor with Graves disease. Here the CDR3 reads CASSPHTGDQETQYF. CDR3 coding DNA: TGTGCCAGCAGTCCCCATACCGGGGACCAAGAGACCCAGTACTTC.